Listed here are 4 T cell receptor beta chains from one sample, sequenced in a study of T cell responses to AZD1222 COVID-19 vaccine. Some clones are missing from TCRdb's copy, which holds only in-frame ones; the method was immunoSEQ multiplex PCR. The repertoire holds about 91,000 clones, with about 88% as singletons. The input for sequencing was peripheral blood, taken on day 0 of AZD1222 vaccination. Receptors originate from an adult in good health.

The V and J genes are TRBV6-5 and TRBJ2-7, with D possibly matching TRBD2 (7 bases). V lost 7 bases, J lost 2 bases, and 15 bases lay in between. Germline CDR1 reads MNHEY; CDR2 reads SVGAGI. This CDR3 has 14 residues. The CDR3 sequence: CASNQRGGPYEQYF. The CDR3 bases are TGTGCCAGCAACCAAAGGGGGGGCCCCTACGAGCAGTACTTC.

The chain carries TRBV7-2 and TRBJ1-2; D may be TRBD1 (5 bases). CDR3 length equals 14 residues. Germline V CDR1 and CDR2: SGHTA, FQGNSA. V lost 1 base to trimming and J lost 4 bases, with 10 bases between them. In DNA form, the CDR3 reads TGTGCCAGCAGCTTAGACCCAGGGCGCTATGGCTACACCTTC. It codes for CASSLDPGRYGYTF.

The sample holds one count of this clone. The chain combines TRBV24-1 with TRBJ2-1, with D maybe TRBD2 (6 bases). The CDR3 has 13 residues. The V end lost 2 bases, the J end lost 14 bases, and 15 bases lay between the germline ends. In germline, CDR1 is KGHDR, CDR2 SFDVKD. CDR3 region: CATSDSGEGTEFF. CDR3 nucleotide sequence: TGTGCCACCAGTGATTCGGGAGAGGGGACGGAGTTCTTC.

The chain carries TRBV21-1 and TRBJ2-7; the D call TRBD2 from the table was never checked on the DNA. TRBV21-1 is an annotated pseudogene. The CDR3 loop spans 22 amino acids. CDR3 sequence (DNA): TGTGCCAGCAGCTCCCCACAACTGCTCCGGCGGGAGGGCCGGGGGGATAGCCTCGAGCAGTACTTC. Amino acids: CASSSPQLLRREGRGDSLEQYF.